This entry describes one T cell receptor (beta chain). The antigen remains undetermined. Produced via immunoSEQ multiplex PCR; TCRdb's table is partial and in-frame only. The table lists around 160,000 clones, 88% of them singletons, with roughly 4% in the top ten. The data stem from a study of radiation and T cells in renal cell carcinoma. Across the whole study: Nephrectomy followed 15 Gy stereotactic body radiation by 4 weeks. General study points: From baseline, blood top tumor clonotypes peaked at 2 weeks post-radiation. Without pretreatment biopsies, baseline tumor clonotype presence was undetermined.

The CDR3 is 16 residues long. Germline V gene data show CDR1 as SGHTA and CDR2 as FQGNSA. After removal of 0 bases from V and 4 bases from J, the junction contained 7 bases not matched to a gene. Indicated time point: baseline pretreatment blood. Sample treatment: 15 Gy SBRT to primary tumor, nephrectomy 4 weeks later. Blood was sampled at baseline, 2 weeks and 4 weeks after SBRT. Sequenced here: blood, sampled from a patient whose treatment included radiotherapy and nephrectomy. This chain uses TRBV7-2 with TRBJ2-5; 8 bases are shared with TRBD2. This receptor was identified in an older woman with renal cell carcinoma. CDR3 region: CASSLAGLSGGETQYF. The CDR3 region has the DNA TGTGCCAGCAGCTTAGCGGGTCTGAGCGGGGGAGAGACCCAGTACTTC.